This entry lists 10 T cell receptor beta chains sequenced from one sample in a study of T cell changes during pregnancy in multiple sclerosis. TCRdb's table, derived via immunoSEQ multiplex PCR, lists solely in-frame clones and lacks some. Seen here are over 85,000 clones, less than 95% observed once, and the top ten hold 1.5% to 2%. Sequences were derived from peripheral blood, sampled in the first trimester of pregnancy. Source of these receptors: a female donor in good health, enrolled as a control in a pregnancy study.

The V call is TRBV4-3, the J call TRBJ2-3, with a tentative D call TRBD1 (6 bases). There are 15 residues in the CDR3. The germline gives CDR1 LGHNA, CDR2 YSLEER. The V and J ends lost 0 bases and 0 bases respectively, with 7 bases between them. The DNA of the CDR3 is TGCGCCAGCAGCCAAGACAGGGGTAGCACAGATACGCAGTATTTT. Amino acid sequence: CASSQDRGSTDTQYF.

The chain employs TRBV27 and TRBJ2-5; D is unresolved. Trimming left V 2 bases short and J 1 base short, with 11 bases between. Germline lookup yields CDR1 MNHEY and CDR2 SMNVEV (reference sequence). The CDR3 is 15 amino acids. The DNA of the CDR3 is TGTGCCAGCAGTTTAATTGACGGCGGCCAAGAGACCCAGTACTTC. Translated: CASSLIDGGQETQYF.

This clone is deemed medium-sized. The chain is built from TRBV13 and TRBJ1-4, with 9 bases fitting TRBD1. This CDR3 contains 13 residues. CDR1 PRHDT and CDR2 FYEKMQ come from the germline V gene (reference sequence). With V trimmed by 4 bases and J by 8 bases, 2 bases remained unmatched. This CDR3 reads CASSSGTGEKLFF. The CDR3 DNA follows: TGTGCCAGCAGCTCCGGGACAGGGGAAAAACTGTTTTTT.

The V call is TRBV7-3, the J call TRBJ2-1, with D uncertain. The CDR3 is 15 amino acids. Trimming pared 3 bases from V and 8 bases from J, leaving 17 bases between. CDR1 is SGHTA, CDR2 FQGTGA, per germline. The CDR3 loop is CASSFSGLVFDEQFF. CDR3 coding DNA: TGTGCCAGCAGCTTTAGTGGTTTGGTATTCGATGAGCAGTTCTTC.

This clone is a singleton in its sample. The chain's CDR3 is CASSLFSLAGGPGEQYF. The CDR3 DNA reads as TGTGCCAGCAGCTTGTTCTCACTAGCGGGGGGGCCGGGAGAGCAGTACTTC. The chain carries TRBV5-6 and TRBJ2-7, with 13 bases matching TRBD2. There are 17 residues in the CDR3. Germline assignment: CDR1 SGHDT and CDR2 YYEEEE. V lost 1 base to trimming and J lost 7 bases; unmatched junction nucleotides: 11.

The CDR3 region is CASSQAYRGTTHYEQYF. The DNA for the CDR3 is TGCGCCAGCAGCCAGGCCTACAGGGGCACGACTCACTACGAGCAGTACTTC. This sequence joins TRBV4-3 and TRBJ2-7, with 7 bases lining up with TRBD1. The germline V gene encodes CDR1 LGHNA and CDR2 YSLEER. This CDR3 comprises 17 residues. With V trimmed by 3 bases and J by 3 bases, 14 bases remained unmatched.

This clone showed up just once. This rearrangement joins TRBV4-2 to TRBJ1-5; 8 nucleotides match TRBD1. J was trimmed by 3 bases and V by 0 bases; bases with no gene match: 4. This CDR3 spans 16 amino acids. Germline V gene sequence: CDR1 LGHNA, CDR2 YNFKEQ. The CDR3 protein is CASSQDGQGFNQPQHF. The DNA of the CDR3 is TGTGCCAGCAGCCAAGATGGACAGGGATTCAATCAGCCCCAGCATTTT.

This clone occurred once. This sequence joins TRBV6-1 and TRBJ1-1; 7 bases are a match to TRBD1. CDR1 and CDR2 from the germline V gene are MNHNS and SASEGT. This CDR3 contains 14 residues. J lost 3 bases, V lost 5 bases, and 6 bases had no gene match. The CDR3 sequence is CASSSGQDHTEAFF. DNA of the CDR3: TGTGCCAGCAGTTCAGGACAGGACCACACTGAAGCTTTCTTT.

The chain carries TRBV1 and TRBJ2-7; TRBD2, the table's D call, was not compared with the DNA. TRBV1 is a recognized pseudogene. The CDR3 is 13 residues long. The CDR3 loop reads CPSGGLSPYEQYF. Here the CDR3 DNA reads TGCCCCTCCGGGGGGCTTTCCCCCTACGAGCAGTACTTC.

The chain joins TRBV6-9 to TRBJ2-1; possibly TRBD2 for D (6 bases). The V end was cut by 9 bases, the J end by 4 bases, with 28 bases between. This CDR3 contains 18 residues. Germline CDR1 and CDR2: MNHGY and SVAAGI. As DNA, the CDR3 is TGTGCCAGGTTATGGGGAGGAGGGTCTCCTACTGATTACAATGAGCAGTTCTTC. The encoded protein is CARLWGGGSPTDYNEQFF.